One sample yielded the 22 T cell receptor beta chains listed below, sequenced in a study of Ad26.COV2.S vaccination and SARS-CoV-2 variants. Treatment described: about 20 received Ad26.COV2.S at low or high dose, single or two shots; roughly five received placebo; per-sample allocation not given. Day 63 following the first vaccine or placebo injection was when the samples were taken. TCRdb keeps only in-frame clones here, not all; method: immunoSEQ multiplex PCR. The table shows some 240,000 clones, with around 88% occurring only once. Sequenced material: peripheral blood, taken in a trial of Ad26.COV2.S vaccine versus placebo. The receptors come from a person aged 18-60 years who received the Ad26.COV2.S COVID-19 vaccine or a placebo.

This clone occurred once. The rearrangement joins TRBV12-5 to TRBJ2-5, with no clear D. The CDR3 loop spans 13 amino acids. Trimming removed 1 base from V and 2 bases from J, with 5 bases in between. Germline assignment: CDR1 LGHNT and CDR2 FRNRAP. The CDR3 DNA reads as TGTGCTAGTGGTTTGGGGCATCAAGAGACCCAGTACTTC. Protein: CASGLGHQETQYF.

This CDR3 reads CASGSDARSGNTIYF. The CDR3 DNA reads as TGTGCCAGCGGCTCTGACGCTCGCTCTGGAAACACCATATATTTT. The chain recombines TRBV7-2 with TRBJ1-3; D gene unclear. V lost 8 bases to trimming and J lost 0 bases, with 14 bases between them. This CDR3 contains 15 residues. The germline V gene has CDR1 SGHTA and CDR2 FQGNSA.

V usage is TRBV30 and J usage is TRBJ2-3; the D is unclear. Germline CDR1 reads GTSNPN; CDR2 reads SVGIG (reference sequence). There are 14 residues in the CDR3. V dropped 5 bases and J dropped 3 bases, with 15 bases sitting between them. This CDR3 reads CAWEDLEATDTQYF. As DNA, the CDR3 is TGTGCCTGGGAGGACCTAGAGGCAACAGATACGCAGTATTTT.

This chain joins TRBV11-3 and TRBJ2-7; D call uncertain. Germline-derived CDR1 and CDR2 are SGHNT and YENEEA. The CDR3 loop spans 14 amino acids. V lost 3 bases to trimming and J lost 1 base, with 10 bases between them. CDR3 bases: TGTGCCAGCAGCTTTAACGGCCTTTCCTACGAGCAGTACTTC. Its translation: CASSFNGLSYEQYF.

This clone came up a few times. The chain has TRBV2 and TRBJ1-5; 10 bases match TRBD1. The germline V gene encodes CDR1 SNHLY and CDR2 FYNNEI. V trimming: 6 bases; J trimming: 8 bases; junction bases outside the gene matches: 7. The CDR3 extends over 14 amino acids. The CDR3 DNA reads as TGTGCCAGCAGCGGGACAGGGGCCCTCGAGCCCCAGCATTTT. Amino acid sequence: CASSGTGALEPQHF.

J is TRBJ2-7 and V is TRBV4-3; perhaps D is TRBD1 or TRBD2 (5 bases each). The CDR3 extends over 14 amino acids. Germline V gives CDR1 LGHNA, CDR2 YSLEER. The V and J ends lost 0 bases and 7 bases respectively, with 13 bases between them. CDR3 bases: TGCGCCAGCAGCCAAGATCCAGGGACGAGTGAGCAGTACTTC. Translation: CASSQDPGTSEQYF.

This chain connects TRBV11-3 to TRBJ2-1, with D possibly being TRBD1 (5 bases). The V end was cut by 1 base, the J end by 0 bases, with 13 bases between. This CDR3 is 17 amino acids long. Germline V gene data show CDR1 as SGHNT and CDR2 as YENEEA. The CDR3 DNA sequence: TGTGCCAGCAGCTTAGTCGTCTCGGACACCTCCTACAATGAGCAGTTCTTC. Protein: CASSLVVSDTSYNEQFF.

The J gene is TRBJ1-4, the V gene TRBV6-6; maybe TRBD1 (6 bases). This CDR3 spans 14 amino acids. CDR1 is MNHNY and CDR2 is SVGAGI in the germline V gene (reference sequence). V shed 6 bases and J shed 5 bases, with 13 bases lying between them. The CDR3 bases are TGTGCCAGCAGCCTACGGGGGCGGAATGAAAAACTGTTTTTT. Translating gives CASSLRGRNEKLFF.

This rearrangement joins TRBV4-3 to TRBJ2-6; D is perhaps TRBD1 (5 bases). This CDR3 has 18 residues. The germline V gene has CDR1 LGHNA and CDR2 YSLEER. V was trimmed by 1 base and J by 2 bases, leaving 15 bases between them. The CDR3 is CASSQARQFTTGANVLTF. The CDR3 region has the DNA TGCGCCAGCAGCCAAGCTAGACAGTTTACGACTGGGGCCAACGTCCTGACTTTC.

V gene TRBV5-6 combines with J gene TRBJ2-7, with 8 positions matching TRBD1. The CDR3 totals 13 residues. V lost 4 bases to trimming and J lost 5 bases; unmatched junction nucleotides: 5. CDR1 and CDR2 (germline): SGHDT, YYEEEE. CDR3 loop: CASSQGTGNEQYF. The DNA of the CDR3 is TGTGCCAGCAGCCAAGGGACAGGCAACGAGCAGTACTTC. The whole variable domain, filled in from reference TRBV5-6 and TRBJ2-7, reads DAGVTQSPTHLIKTRGQQVTLRCSPKSGHDTVSWYQQALGQGPQFIFQYYEEEERQRGNFPDRFSGHQFPNYSSELNVNALLLGDSALYLCASSQGTGNEQYFGPGTRLTVT.

The V gene is TRBV3-1 (or the pseudogene TRBV3-2), the J gene TRBJ2-1; the D call may be TRBD1 or TRBD2 (5 bases each). CDR1 is LGHDT, CDR2 YNNKEL, per germline (reference sequence). The CDR3 is 16 residues long. Trimming took 3 bases from V and 5 from J, leaving 17 bases between them. The CDR3 loop is CASSHLFGTFDNEQFF. In DNA, the CDR3 is TGTGCCAGCAGCCACCTCTTCGGGACCTTCGACAATGAGCAGTTCTTC.

The chain links TRBV24-1 to TRBJ2-5, with TRBD1 identical over 8 bases. The CDR3 spans 17 residues. Trimming took 3 bases from V and 4 from J; bases not matched to a gene: 12. Germline loops: CDR1 KGHDR, CDR2 SFDVKD. In nucleotides, the CDR3 is TGTGCCACCAGTGATCGGACAGGGTTTCAGGGGGGAGAGACCCAGTACTTC. It specifies CATSDRTGFQGGETQYF.

The chain has TRBV27 and TRBJ2-2; the D is unclear. The germline V gene encodes CDR1 MNHEY and CDR2 SMNVEV (reference sequence). Trimming stripped 0 bases from V and 5 bases from J, with 7 bases between. The CDR3 loop spans 14 amino acids. The CDR3 loop reads CASSLSGVTGELFF. CDR3 nucleotide sequence: TGTGCCAGCAGTTTATCTGGGGTTACCGGGGAGCTGTTTTTT.

The sample holds one count of this clone. The chain couples TRBV20-1 to TRBJ2-5; no clear D. CDR3 length: 12 residues. Germline values: CDR1 DFQATT, CDR2 SNEGSKA (reference sequence). V shed 3 bases and J shed 5 bases, with 10 bases lying between them. CDR3 loop: CSASKSSETQYF. CDR3 in DNA: TGCAGTGCTAGTAAGAGCAGCGAGACCCAGTACTTC.

V usage is TRBV5-6 and J usage is TRBJ2-6; D gene uncertain. The CDR3 has 17 residues. Germline CDR1 and CDR2: SGHDT and YYEEEE. Trimming pared 1 base from V and 0 bases from J, leaving 11 bases between. DNA for the CDR3: TGTGCCAGCAGCTTGCTAGACGGCTCCTCTGGGGCCAACGTCCTGACTTTC. Translated, it gives CASSLLDGSSGANVLTF.

This sequence joins TRBV27 and TRBJ1-2; D remains unclear. Germline V gene data show CDR1 as MNHEY and CDR2 as SMNVEV (reference sequence). This CDR3 is built from 13 residues. Trimming pared 3 bases from V and 2 bases from J, leaving 7 bases between. CDR3 in amino acids: CASSLRTNYGYTF. The CDR3 DNA sequence: TGTGCCAGCAGTTTGCGGACGAACTATGGCTACACCTTC.

The V and J genes are TRBV6-2 or TRBV6-3 and TRBJ1-2, with TRBD1 as a possible D gene (6 bases). Germline loops: CDR1 MNHEY, CDR2 SVGEGT. V lost 0 bases and J lost 6, with 11 bases in between. This CDR3 is 14 amino acids long. CDR3 coding DNA: TGTGCCAGCAGTTACTCGGACAGCCTTCATGGCTACACCTTC. Encoded protein: CASSYSDSLHGYTF.

The rearrangement links TRBV18 to TRBJ1-3; 7 bases are a match to TRBD1. V dropped 1 base and J dropped 4; count of bases not matched to a gene: 10. The CDR3 has 17 amino acids. CDR1 is KGHSH, CDR2 LQKENI, per germline. CDR3: CASSPLDQDRLGNTIYF. CDR3 sequence (DNA): TGTGCCAGCTCACCACTCGATCAGGACAGGCTGGGAAACACCATATATTTT.

The CDR3 region is CASRRTGLRSYNEQFF. Written as DNA, the CDR3 is TGTGCCAGTAGAAGGACAGGTCTCAGATCCTACAATGAGCAGTTCTTC. The chain employs TRBV19 and TRBJ2-1, with 7 bases fitting TRBD1. The CDR3 runs to 16 residues. Germline V CDR1 and CDR2: LNHDA, SQIVND (reference sequence). V lost 6 bases and J lost 1; bases outside the gene matches: 9. Filled out from reference TRBV19 and TRBJ2-1, the complete variable domain reads DGGITQSPKYLFRKEGQNVTLSCEQNLNHDAMYWYRQDPGQGLRLIYYSQIVNDFQKGDIAEGYSVSREKKESFPLTVTSAQKNPTAFYLCASRRTGLRSYNEQFFGPGTRLTVL.

J is TRBJ2-6 and V is TRBV19, with a tentative D call TRBD1 (5 bases). V was shortened by 1 base and J by 0 bases, with 7 bases between the two germline ends. This CDR3 is built from 16 residues. The germline V gene has CDR1 LNHDA and CDR2 SQIVND (reference sequence). CDR3 in DNA: TGTGCCAGTAGTATAGGACAGAGCTCTGGGGCCAACGTCCTGACTTTC. It encodes CASSIGQSSGANVLTF.

The chain combines TRBV6-2 or TRBV6-3 with TRBJ1-5; 9 bases line up with TRBD1. V shed 5 bases, J shed 6 bases, and the junction held 14 bases outside the gene matches. Germline assignment: CDR1 MNHEY and CDR2 SVGEGT. The CDR3 has 17 amino acids. CDR3 region: CASSLQSGTGFFQPQHF. The CDR3 DNA reads as TGTGCCAGCAGTCTCCAATCCGGGACAGGGTTCTTTCAGCCCCAGCATTTT.

J is TRBJ2-7 and V is TRBV11-1; TRBD1 aligns across 8 bases. Germline V gene lookup returns CDR1 SGHAT and CDR2 FQDESV (reference sequence). The length of the CDR3 is 16 residues. After removal of 5 bases from V and 4 bases from J, the junction contained 13 bases not matched to a gene. The DNA for the CDR3 is TGTGCCAGCAGCCCAGGCCGGGACAGGAGATATTACGAGCAGTACTTC. As protein: CASSPGRDRRYYEQYF. The full variable domain, rest sourced from reference TRBV11-1 and TRBJ2-7, is EAEVAQSPRYKITEKSQAVAFWCDPISGHATLYWYRQILGQGPELLVQFQDESVVDDSQLPKDRFSAERLKGVDSTLKIQPAELGDSAMYLCASSPGRDRRYYEQYFGPGTRLTVT.